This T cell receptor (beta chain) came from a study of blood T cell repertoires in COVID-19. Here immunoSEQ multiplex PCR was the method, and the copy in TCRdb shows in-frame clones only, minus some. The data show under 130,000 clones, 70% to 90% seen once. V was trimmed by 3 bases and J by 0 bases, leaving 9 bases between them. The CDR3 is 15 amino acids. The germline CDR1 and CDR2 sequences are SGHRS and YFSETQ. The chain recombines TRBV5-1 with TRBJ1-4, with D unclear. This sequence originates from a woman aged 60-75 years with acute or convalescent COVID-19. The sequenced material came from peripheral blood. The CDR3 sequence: CASSWRESTNEKLFF. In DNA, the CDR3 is TGCGCCAGCAGCTGGAGAGAATCAACTAATGAAAAACTGTTTTTT.